Presented here are 23 T cell receptor beta chains from one specimen sequenced in a study of somatic mutations in cytotoxic T cells in rheumatoid arthritis. TCRdb keeps only in-frame clones here, not all; method: immunoSEQ multiplex PCR. The sample includes about 3,400 clones, around four fifths seen only once; the top ten take around 29%. Sequenced input: CD8+ T cells sorted from blood. The source is a man in his fifties or sixties with rheumatoid arthritis.

This clone was detected only a few times. V gene TRBV29-1 combines with J gene TRBJ1-1, with TRBD1 matching 7 bases. Trimming cost V 7 bases and J 1 base; bases outside gene matches: 3. Germline CDR1 is SQVTM and CDR2 is ANQGSEA. This CDR3 contains 12 residues. The CDR3 DNA is TGCAGCGCTAGACAGGGGAACACTGAAGCTTTCTTT. Translated, it gives CSARQGNTEAFF.

The V call is TRBV11-2, the J call TRBJ2-5; TRBD2 matches 10 bases. The CDR3 runs 17 residues. The junction had 11 bases not matched to a gene; V was cut back by 5 bases and J by 2 bases. Germline V lookup: CDR1 SGHAT, CDR2 FQNNGV. The CDR3 loop is CASSQGPGLAPQETQYF. CDR3 nucleotide sequence: TGTGCCAGCAGCCAAGGCCCGGGACTAGCGCCTCAAGAGACCCAGTACTTC.

This clone came up a few times. This rearrangement joins TRBV28 to TRBJ2-7; the D is unclear. The CDR3 is 12 amino acids. Germline V CDR1 and CDR2: MDHEN, SYDVKM. With 11 bases removed from V and 8 bases from J, the gap between germline ends came to 19 bases. The CDR3 nucleotides are TGTGCCGGATCCCCTCCCCGAGGAAAGCAGTACTTC. It encodes CAGSPPRGKQYF.

The V gene is TRBV11-3, the J gene TRBJ2-5, with D perhaps TRBD1 (5 bases). This CDR3 region has 13 residues. CDR1 SGHNT and CDR2 YENEEA come from the germline V gene. The V and J ends lost 3 bases and 7 bases respectively, with 12 bases between them. CDR3 protein: CASSLGLDGTQYF. The CDR3 nucleotides read TGTGCCAGCAGCTTGGGGCTGGACGGGACCCAGTACTTC.

The chain uses TRBV27 and TRBJ1-2, with a tentative D call TRBD1 (5 bases). V gave up 5 bases and J gave up 7 bases, with 11 bases separating them. CDR1 is MNHEY, CDR2 SMNVEV, per germline (reference sequence). This CDR3 contains 12 residues. CDR3 in amino acids: CASSTGAGGYTF. In DNA, the CDR3 is TGTGCCAGCAGTACAGGAGCTGGTGGCTACACCTTC.

This clone was seen more than once but under ten times. This chain connects TRBV10-3 to TRBJ2-3, with D tentatively TRBD2 (5 bases). Germline CDR1 is ENHRY and CDR2 is SYGVKD. Trimming removed 7 bases at V and 4 bases at J, with 12 bases between. There are 13 residues in the CDR3. CDR3 in DNA: TGTGCCATCAATAGCGTCTCGGCAGATACGCAGTATTTT. Protein: CAINSVSADTQYF.

V and J are TRBV4-1 and TRBJ2-7, with D possibly being TRBD2 (6 bases). This CDR3 has 16 residues. Germline CDR1 reads MGHRA; CDR2 reads YSYEKL. V dropped 0 bases and J dropped 2 bases, with 14 bases sitting between them. The CDR3 sequence is CASSQEGLATAYEQYF. CDR3 in DNA: TGCGCCAGCAGCCAAGAGGGTCTAGCGACCGCCTACGAGCAGTACTTC.

The J gene is TRBJ2-4, the V gene TRBV5-1, with TRBD1 matching over 8 bases. Germline V lookup: CDR1 SGHRS, CDR2 YFSETQ. J lost 6 bases, V lost 4 bases, and 9 bases had no gene match. CDR3 length: 15 residues. In DNA, the CDR3 is TGCGCCAGCAGCAGCAGGACAGGGAAGGGAAACATTCAGTACTTC. Translation gives CASSSRTGKGNIQYF. Full variable domain (outside the CDR3, taken from reference TRBV5-1 and TRBJ2-4): KAGVTQTPRYLIKTRGQQVTLSCSPISGHRSVSWYQQTPGQGLQFLFEYFSETQRNKGNFPGRFSGRQFSNSRSEMNVSTLELGDSALYLCASSSRTGKGNIQYFGAGTRLSVL.

This clone appeared a few times. The V gene is TRBV6-4, the J gene TRBJ2-3, with 10 bases fitting TRBD1. Per germline, CDR1 MRHNA and CDR2 SNTAGT. The CDR3 has 14 residues. V lost 2 bases, J lost 4 bases, and 0 bases stayed unmatched. CDR3 amino acids: CASSDGQGADTQYF. CDR3 DNA: TGTGCCAGCAGTGACGGACAGGGGGCAGATACGCAGTATTTT.

This clone has only one observation. V and J are TRBV6-6 and TRBJ2-3, with 7 bases identical to TRBD2. CDR1 and CDR2 from the germline V gene are MNHNY and SVGAGI (reference sequence). J gave up 2 bases and V 0 bases, and 2 bases lay outside the gene matches. The length of the CDR3 is 15 residues. The CDR3 spells CASSYSGGYTDTQYF. The CDR3 DNA sequence: TGTGCCAGCAGTTACTCGGGAGGGTACACAGATACGCAGTATTTT.

The chain employs TRBV9 and TRBJ2-3, with D possibly TRBD1 on 6 matching bases. CDR3 length: 15 amino acids. Germline V gene data show CDR1 as SGDLS and CDR2 as YYNGEE. Trimming stripped 1 base from V and 0 bases from J, with 9 bases between. The CDR3 is CASSVWTASTDTQYF. CDR3 bases: TGTGCCAGCAGCGTATGGACAGCTAGCACAGATACGCAGTATTTT.

The chain recombines TRBV28 with TRBJ1-4; D is unresolved. The CDR3 has 13 residues. Deletions cut 2 bases from V and 8 bases from J, with 9 bases between. Germline V lookup: CDR1 MDHEN, CDR2 SYDVKM. Here the CDR3 reads CASSLEFEEKLFF. In nucleotides, the CDR3 is TGTGCCAGCAGTTTAGAGTTTGAAGAAAAACTGTTTTTT. Combining the CDR3 with reference TRBV28 and TRBJ1-4 gives the whole variable domain DVKVTQSSRYLVKRTGEKVFLECVQDMDHENMFWYRQDPGLGLRLIYFSYDVKMKEKGDIPEGYSVSREKKERFSLILESASTNQTSMYLCASSLEFEEKLFFGSGTQLSVL.

V usage is TRBV28 and J usage is TRBJ2-3; D call uncertain. V was cut by 6 bases and J by 4 bases, with 14 bases left in between. This CDR3 region has 14 residues. Germline lookup yields CDR1 MDHEN and CDR2 SYDVKM. The CDR3 DNA sequence: TGTGCCAGCAGCCCATCGGAGAAGGCAGATACGCAGTATTTT. This translates into CASSPSEKADTQYF. Full variable domain (remainder filled in from reference TRBV28 and TRBJ2-3): DVKVTQSSRYLVKRTGEKVFLECVQDMDHENMFWYRQDPGLGLRLIYFSYDVKMKEKGDIPEGYSVSREKKERFSLILESASTNQTSMYLCASSPSEKADTQYFGPGTRLTVL.

This chain links TRBV7-9 with TRBJ2-1; 7 nucleotides line up with TRBD2. The CDR3 covers 18 residues. Looked up from germline, CDR1 is SEHNR and CDR2 is FQNEAQ (reference sequence). V was clipped by 3 bases and J by 0 bases; unmatched bases: 11. CDR3 protein: CASSFPRLARSSYNEQFF. CDR3 in DNA: TGTGCCAGCAGCTTCCCCCGACTAGCCCGGAGCTCCTACAATGAGCAGTTCTTC.

This rearrangement joins TRBV7-9 to TRBJ2-7; D perhaps matches TRBD1 (6 bases). The V end was cut by 5 bases, the J end by 0 bases, with 8 bases between. The V gene's germline CDR1 is SEHNR and CDR2 FQNEAQ (reference sequence). The CDR3 consists of 13 residues. The CDR3 reads CASSPDSSYEQYF. In DNA, the CDR3 is TGTGCCAGCAGCCCGGACAGCTCCTACGAGCAGTACTTC.

The chain uses TRBV18 and TRBJ2-4, with D unclear. This CDR3 contains 17 residues. V lost 2 bases, J lost 0 bases, and 14 bases lay in between. Germline V gene lookup returns CDR1 KGHSH and CDR2 LQKENI. The CDR3 coding sequence is TGTGCCAGCTCACCAACTGTTGAGATACTAGCCAAAAACATTCAGTACTTC. It encodes CASSPTVEILAKNIQYF.

J is TRBJ2-1 and V is TRBV5-1; 7 nucleotides agree with TRBD2. Germline lookup yields CDR1 SGHRS and CDR2 YFSETQ. V lost 2 bases to trimming and J lost 7 bases; unmatched junction nucleotides: 15. This CDR3 contains 17 residues. The CDR3, as DNA: TGCGCCAGCAGCTTCGGCGGAGGGGAGGGCACCGGGAATGAGCAGTTCTTC. Amino acids: CASSFGGGEGTGNEQFF. Drawing the rest from reference TRBV5-1 and TRBJ2-1, the complete variable domain is KAGVTQTPRYLIKTRGQQVTLSCSPISGHRSVSWYQQTPGQGLQFLFEYFSETQRNKGNFPGRFSGRQFSNSRSEMNVSTLELGDSALYLCASSFGGGEGTGNEQFFGPGTRLTVL.

This rearrangement joins TRBV29-1 to TRBJ2-2; no firm D call. V was cut by 1 base and J by 1 base, with 13 bases left in between. Looked up from germline, CDR1 is SQVTM and CDR2 is ANQGSEA. This CDR3 spans 16 amino acids. CDR3 in amino acids: CSVEGDTIKNTGELFF. The CDR3 coding sequence is TGCAGCGTTGAAGGAGACACAATTAAGAACACCGGGGAGCTGTTTTTT.

The chain links TRBV5-6 to TRBJ2-1, with 8 bases lining up with TRBD2. The CDR3 extends over 13 amino acids. V gave up 4 bases and J gave up 8 bases; unmatched junction bases: 5. Germline V gives CDR1 SGHDT, CDR2 YYEEEE. Here the CDR3 DNA reads TGTGCCAGCAGCCCAACTAGCGGCGATGAGCAGTTCTTC. Encoded protein: CASSPTSGDEQFF.

The chain employs TRBV4-3 and TRBJ2-3; tentative D call: TRBD2 (5 bases). V lost 1 base and J lost 0, with 11 bases in between. This CDR3 has 16 residues. The germline V gene has CDR1 LGHNA and CDR2 YSLEER. DNA for the CDR3: TGCGCCAGCAGCCAAGGTCTGGACTCTAGCACAGATACGCAGTATTTT. Encoded protein: CASSQGLDSSTDTQYF.

The V call is TRBV5-8, the J call TRBJ2-5; 9 nucleotides align to TRBD1. Germline values: CDR1 SGHTS, CDR2 YDEGEE. The CDR3 extends over 15 amino acids. The V gene end was trimmed by 3 bases and the J gene end by 5 bases; junction bases not matched to a gene: 8. The CDR3 DNA is TGTGCCAGCAGCTGGGACAGGGACGGGAGTGAGACCCAGTACTTC. This codes for CASSWDRDGSETQYF.

This chain uses TRBV5-5 with TRBJ1-5; 10 bases map to TRBD1. This CDR3 is 15 amino acids long. J gave up 8 bases and V 0 bases, and 5 bases lay outside the gene matches. Germline lookup yields CDR1 SGHKS and CDR2 YYEKEE (reference sequence). The CDR3 coding sequence is TGTGCCAGCAGCTTGGAGGGTGGGACAGGGGAGCCCCAGCATTTT. Amino acid sequence: CASSLEGGTGEPQHF.

This chain uses TRBV4-3 with TRBJ2-7, with 10 bases that match TRBD2. Germline V gives CDR1 LGHNA, CDR2 YSLEER. The V gene end was trimmed by 0 bases and the J gene end by 3 bases; junction bases not matched to a gene: 5. The CDR3 covers 16 residues. CDR3 bases: TGCGCCAGCAGCCAAGATCGCCTAGCGGGAGTCTACGAGCAGTACTTC. Protein product: CASSQDRLAGVYEQYF.